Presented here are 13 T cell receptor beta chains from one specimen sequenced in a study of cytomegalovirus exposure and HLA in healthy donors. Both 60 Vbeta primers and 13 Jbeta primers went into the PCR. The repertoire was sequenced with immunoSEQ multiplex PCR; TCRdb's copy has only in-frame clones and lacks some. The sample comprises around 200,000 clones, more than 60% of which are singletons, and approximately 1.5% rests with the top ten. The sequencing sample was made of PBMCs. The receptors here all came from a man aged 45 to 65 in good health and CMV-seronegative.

The CDR3 coding sequence is TGTGCCAGCAGCTCGGGACTAGCGGATTCCTACTACAATGAGCAGTTCTTC. Its protein product is CASSSGLADSYYNEQFF. The chain recombines TRBV5-6 with TRBJ2-1; TRBD2 matches 11 bases. Germline CDR1 is SGHDT and CDR2 is YYEEEE. V shed 3 bases, J shed 3 bases, and the junction held 8 bases outside the gene matches. The CDR3 spans 17 residues.

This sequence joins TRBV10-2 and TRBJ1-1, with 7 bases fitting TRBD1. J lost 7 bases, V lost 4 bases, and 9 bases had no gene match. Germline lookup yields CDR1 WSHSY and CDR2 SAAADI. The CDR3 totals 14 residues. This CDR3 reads CASSGLQGRSEAFF. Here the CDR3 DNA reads TGCGCCAGCAGTGGATTACAGGGGAGGAGTGAAGCTTTCTTT.

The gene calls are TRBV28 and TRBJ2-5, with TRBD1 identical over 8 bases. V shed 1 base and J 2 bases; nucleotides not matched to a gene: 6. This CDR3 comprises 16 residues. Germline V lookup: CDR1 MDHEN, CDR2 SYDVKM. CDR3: CASSLLDRVHQETQYF. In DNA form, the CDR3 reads TGTGCCAGCAGTTTATTGGACAGGGTCCATCAAGAGACCCAGTACTTC. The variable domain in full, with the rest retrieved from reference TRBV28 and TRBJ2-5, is DVKVTQSSRYLVKRTGEKVFLECVQDMDHENMFWYRQDPGLGLRLIYFSYDVKMKEKGDIPEGYSVSREKKERFSLILESASTNQTSMYLCASSLLDRVHQETQYFGPGTRLLVL.

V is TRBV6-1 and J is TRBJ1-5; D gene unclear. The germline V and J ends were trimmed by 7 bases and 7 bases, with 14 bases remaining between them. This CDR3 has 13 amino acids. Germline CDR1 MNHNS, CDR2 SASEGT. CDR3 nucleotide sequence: TGTGCCAGCAAGTTTAGTCCCGGGCAGCCCCAGCATTTT. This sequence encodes CASKFSPGQPQHF.

CDR3 nucleotides: TGTGCCAGCAGTTCCCGGAGGGTATACGGGGCCAACGTCCTGACTTTC. This sequence encodes CASSSRRVYGANVLTF. The chain combines TRBV28 with TRBJ2-6, with D maybe TRBD2 (6 bases). Germline loops: CDR1 MDHEN, CDR2 SYDVKM. V was clipped by 4 bases and J by 4 bases, with 14 bases between them. The CDR3 extends over 16 amino acids.

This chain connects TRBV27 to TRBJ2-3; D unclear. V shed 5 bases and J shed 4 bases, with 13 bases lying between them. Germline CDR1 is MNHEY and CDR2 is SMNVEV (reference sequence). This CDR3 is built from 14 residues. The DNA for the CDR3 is TGTGCCAGCAGTCCCCAACTAATCCCAGATACGCAGTATTTT. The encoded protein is CASSPQLIPDTQYF.

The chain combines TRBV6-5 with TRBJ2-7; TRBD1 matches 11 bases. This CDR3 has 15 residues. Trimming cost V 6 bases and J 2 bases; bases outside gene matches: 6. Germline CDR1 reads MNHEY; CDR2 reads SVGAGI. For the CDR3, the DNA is TGTGCCAGCAGCCTAGGGACAGGGGGTGCCTACGAGCAGTACTTC. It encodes CASSLGTGGAYEQYF.

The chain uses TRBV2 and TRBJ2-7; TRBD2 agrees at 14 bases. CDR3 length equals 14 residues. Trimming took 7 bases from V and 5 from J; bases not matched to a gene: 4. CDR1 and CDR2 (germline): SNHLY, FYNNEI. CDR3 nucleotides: TGTGCCAGCACTTGGACTAGCGGGAGGAACGAGCAGTACTTC. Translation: CASTWTSGRNEQYF.

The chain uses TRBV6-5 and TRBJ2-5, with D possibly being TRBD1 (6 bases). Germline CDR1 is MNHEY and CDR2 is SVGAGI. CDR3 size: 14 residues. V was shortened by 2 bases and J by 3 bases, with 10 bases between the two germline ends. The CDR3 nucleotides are TGTGCCAGCAGTTACGACAGGTTGAAAGAGACCCAGTACTTC. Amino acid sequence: CASSYDRLKETQYF.

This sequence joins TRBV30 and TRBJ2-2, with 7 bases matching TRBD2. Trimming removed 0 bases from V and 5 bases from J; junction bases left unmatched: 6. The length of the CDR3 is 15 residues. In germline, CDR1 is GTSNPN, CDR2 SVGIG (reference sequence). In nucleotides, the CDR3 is TGTGCCTGGAGTGTACGGGGGAGGGGTACCGGGGAGCTGTTTTTT. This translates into CAWSVRGRGTGELFF.

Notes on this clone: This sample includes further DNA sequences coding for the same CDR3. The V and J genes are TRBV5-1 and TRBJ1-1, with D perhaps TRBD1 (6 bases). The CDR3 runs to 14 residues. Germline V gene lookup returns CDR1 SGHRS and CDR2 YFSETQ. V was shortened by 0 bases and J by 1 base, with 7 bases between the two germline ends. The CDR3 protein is CASSLGQANTEAFF. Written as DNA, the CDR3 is TGCGCCAGCAGCTTGGGACAGGCGAACACTGAAGCTTTCTTT. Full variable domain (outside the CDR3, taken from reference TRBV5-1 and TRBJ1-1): KAGVTQTPRYLIKTRGQQVTLSCSPISGHRSVSWYQQTPGQGLQFLFEYFSETQRNKGNFPGRFSGRQFSNSRSEMNVSTLELGDSALYLCASSLGQANTEAFFGQGTRLTVV.

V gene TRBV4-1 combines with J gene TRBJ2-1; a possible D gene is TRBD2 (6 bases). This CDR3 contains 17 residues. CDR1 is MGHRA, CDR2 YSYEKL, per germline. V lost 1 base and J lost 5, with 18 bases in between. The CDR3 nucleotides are TGCGCCAGCAGCCAAGTTCACTACGGGAGTGGAAACAATGAGCAGTTCTTC. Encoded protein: CASSQVHYGSGNNEQFF.

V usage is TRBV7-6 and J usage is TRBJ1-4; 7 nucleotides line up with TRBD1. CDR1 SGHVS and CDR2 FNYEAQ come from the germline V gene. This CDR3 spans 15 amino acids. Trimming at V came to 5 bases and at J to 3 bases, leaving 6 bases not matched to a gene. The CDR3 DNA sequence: TGTGCCAGCAGCAACAACAGGGGTCCTAATGAAAAACTGTTTTTT. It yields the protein CASSNNRGPNEKLFF.